This is a list of T cell receptor beta chains from one sample in a study of cytomegalovirus exposure and HLA in healthy donors. Profiled with immunoSEQ multiplex PCR; TCRdb holds only in-frame clones, not every one. Among roughly 110,000 clones listed, about 83% were seen once. Input material: PBMCs. The receptors stem from a female donor in good health and CMV-seronegative. Each CDR3 is given with its conserved first and last residue. The D gene is left open where the match is weak. Clone size is shown for a subset of rows, as once, few, many or a class of expanded clone.

size	V	D	J	CDR3
NA	TRBV5-6	NA	TRBJ2-7	CASIIQGLSSSEQYF
NA	TRBV4-1	TRBD2	TRBJ2-4	CASSQSSGEVAKNIQYF
NA	TRBV7-2	NA	TRBJ1-1	CASSPDRITEAFF
once	TRBV7-3	TRBD2	TRBJ2-1	CASSLISGGAYEQFF
NA	TRBV18	NA	TRBJ1-4	CASSPGPNPGPSSTNEKLFF
once	TRBV10-2	NA	TRBJ2-3	CASSESRGGAVDTQYF
NA	TRBV6-5	NA	TRBJ1-2	CASSESHSRYGYTF
NA	TRBV6-5	NA	TRBJ1-5	CASREGNNQPQHF
once	TRBV5-1	NA	TRBJ2-7	CASSLGSQGTHEQYF
NA	TRBV5-4	TRBD2	TRBJ2-2	CASSLTRGANTGELFF
NA	TRBV25-1	TRBD2	TRBJ2-3	CASSESSAGGTSTDTQYF
NA	TRBV12-5	NA	TRBJ1-5	CASGLNTGIVQPQHF
NA	TRBV10-1	NA	TRBJ1-1	CASSESMGSENTEAFF
NA	TRBV10-2	NA	TRBJ2-7	CASSEEGGPYEQYF
once	TRBV9	NA	TRBJ2-2	CASSERGRSGELFF
NA	TRBV6-5	TRBD2	TRBJ2-5	CASRRAGGTETQYF
NA	TRBV6-5	NA	TRBJ1-5	CASSVGGSRRPQHF
NA	TRBV9	TRBD1	TRBJ2-2	CASSVAGTGWGGELFF
few	TRBV18	NA	TRBJ1-4	CASSPPGDFATNEKLFF
NA	TRBV7-9	TRBD2	NA	CASSLGTSGGLRTYEQYF
NA	TRBV2	NA	TRBJ1-3	CASSESDLGNTIYF
NA	TRBV5-1	TRBD1	TRBJ1-6	CASSLQGVNSPLHF
NA	TRBV25-1	TRBD2	TRBJ2-2	CASRGLAGTGELFF
once	TRBV27	NA	TRBJ1-5	CASGRGGQPQHF
NA	TRBV5-6	NA	TRBJ1-5	CASSLSGGGNQPQHF
NA	TRBV5-1	NA	TRBJ2-5	CASSLELGGTQYF
NA	TRBV29-1	TRBD2	TRBJ2-7	CSVTSGGAVYEQYF
NA	TRBV14	TRBD1	TRBJ1-1	CASSLRQGLHTEAFF
NA	TRBV6-5	TRBD2	TRBJ2-1	CASSLSGGADEQFF
NA	TRBV2	TRBD1	TRBJ1-2	CASSGLTGPANYGYTF
NA	TRBV7-8	NA	TRBJ2-7	CASSLPSSYEQYF
NA	TRBV10-3	TRBD2	TRBJ2-7	CAIQTSGTYEQYF
NA	TRBV14	TRBD1	TRBJ2-5	CASSPRAGGVETQYF
NA	TRBV7-2	NA	TRBJ2-1	CASSSNRTALNEQFF
NA	TRBV29-1	NA	TRBJ2-7	CSGRQEGTYEQYF
NA	TRBV7-3	TRBD2	TRBJ2-5	CAGSRTSGAQETQYF
few	TRBV6-1	NA	TRBJ1-2	CASGEYGYTF
NA	TRBV5-4	NA	TRBJ1-1	CASSLVDTEAFF
NA	TRBV19	NA	TRBJ1-2	CASSTQGRPPNDGYTF
few	TRBV7-2	NA	TRBJ1-2	CASSTKGGYGYTF
NA	TRBV15	NA	TRBJ2-3	CATSRERGSLETDTQYF